The clone carrying this T cell receptor (beta chain) appeared many times. The antigen remains unidentified. This specimen belongs to a study of Graves' ophthalmopathy and Graves' hyperthyroidism. Findings and caveats of the study: Most expanded clonotypes in thyroid above 0.001 frequency also showed up in blood.

Hyperthyroidism cases were recent diagnoses of under 2 months' duration in people aged 18 to 65. Investigators amplified TCR beta CDR3 regions from RNA transcripts. After a first-round RT-PCR with HTBI primers, a second-round multiplex PCR was run. TCRdb reanalysed the multiplex PCR reads using MiXCR and keeps one entry per CDR3 protein. The sample shows about 400,000 distinct CDR3 sequences, under 25% of them seen only once. The sequenced material came from peripheral blood. The clonotype originates from a woman younger than 30 with stable Graves' hyperthyroidism.

Written as DNA, the CDR3 is TGTGCCAGCAGCGGCGGGCCGAGTAATTCACCCCTCCACTTT. It codes for CASSGGPSNSPLHF. The chain joins TRBV7-8 to TRBJ1-6; D unclear. Trimming removed 5 bases at V and 6 bases at J, with 11 bases between. This CDR3 spans 14 amino acids. In germline, CDR1 is SGHVS, CDR2 FQNEAQ.